The table lists the clone carrying this T cell receptor beta chain with many counts. Its specificity is not known. Each CDR3 protein gets one entry after TCRdb re-called the 5' RACE reads with MiXCR. The sample consists of around 470,000 distinct CDR3 sequences, 14% of them appearing once. This specimen belongs to a study of identical twins. V was shortened by 4 bases and J by 4 bases, with 8 bases between the two germline ends. The CDR3 covers 12 residues. Germline CDR1 is LGHDT and CDR2 is YNNKEL (reference sequence). Study conclusions and caveats: One should note that invariant MAIT and iNKT cells could partly confound zero-insertion analyses.

These data also featured in a second study, about yellow fever vaccine responses in identical twins.

Sequences were obtained from CD4+ T cells sorted from blood. The clonotype originates from a woman under 30 in good health. This sequence joins TRBV3-1 and TRBJ2-7; D is ambiguous. CDR3 bases: TGTGCCAGCAGCCCACTCGGATACGAGCAGTACTTC. It codes for CASSPLGYEQYF.